The clone carrying this T cell receptor (beta chain) was observed a few times. The antigen remains undetermined. TCRdb itself ran the RT-PCR reads through MiXCR, one entry per CDR3 protein. The table has about 480,000 distinct CDR3 sequences, 10% to 15% seen once. This sample was taken from a study of response to subunit inactivated influenza vaccine. Study observations and caveats: Each seasonal influenza vaccination, the authors suggested, recruits few new T cells.

The sequence derives from a man between 45 and 60 years old who received an inactivated influenza vaccine. The specimen was PBMCs from blood, collected more than 35 days after vaccination.

The CDR3 reads CASSHEPYSNQPQHF. CDR3 in DNA: TGTGCCAGCAGCCACGAGCCCTATAGCAATCAGCCCCAGCATTTT. The chain links TRBV4-2 to TRBJ1-5; no definite D call. Trimming shortened V by 3 bases and J by 0 bases, and 9 bases separated the two germline ends. The CDR3 length is 15 residues. Germline CDR1 reads LGHNA; CDR2 reads YNFKEQ.